What follows describes a single T cell receptor (beta chain). Its specificity is not known. Germline CDR1 SGDLS, CDR2 YYNGEE. The length of the CDR3 is 14 residues. Trimming shortened V by 0 bases and J by 7 bases, and 11 bases separated the two germline ends. This sample was included in a study of shared clonotypes between healthy human individuals. Tens of thousands of T cell genomes, or about 200 ng DNA, went into the sorted-subset replicate PCRs. Method: immunoSEQ multiplex PCR; TCRdb's copy keeps in-frame clones and lacks some. The table includes over 850,000 clones, 78% detected once. The study's findings and limits: Sharing across four donors was highest in naive CD4 (around 5%) and lowest in memory CD8 (roughly 0.4%).

Sequenced material: memory CD4+ T cells from PBMCs. Subset of the sample: CD45RA-negative fraction. This TCR was sampled from a man aged 18 to 35 in good health. Some clones in this sample may be carry-over from other donors' samples. The chain recombines TRBV9 with TRBJ1-3; D is uncertain. This CDR3 is CASSVGGTANTIYF. The CDR3 DNA reads TGTGCCAGCAGCGTAGGAGGAACAGCGAACACCATATATTTT.